The clone carrying this TCR beta chain has just one count. The antigen is undetermined. The record originates from a study of CD8+CD57+ T cells in acquired aplastic anemia. About the research overall: Isolated CD4+ and CD8+ cells, once sorted, yielded DNA averaging about 3.4 ug. Healthy-donor CD4+ cells averaged about 11 million reads.

Study-wide findings and caveats: About 30 was the count of CD8+ CDR3 sequences that patients shared with controls. Patients were compared with controls for CD8+ Simpson's diversity, and no significant difference emerged.

Profiling that covered TCR beta VDJ and CDR3 relied on genomic DNA as its template. TCRdb processed the reads anew with MiXCR; each CDR3 protein has one entry. The table has around 68,000 distinct CDR3 sequences, 50% to 55% seen once. Deletions cut 5 bases from V and 1 base from J, with 18 bases between. Germline CDR1 reads SNHLY; CDR2 reads FYNNEI. The CDR3 has 17 amino acids. The TCR sequence derives from a human donor in good health, serving as a control. The sample consisted of sorted CD4+, CD8+, or CD8+CD57+ T cells (not recorded which) from PBMCs. The chain links TRBV2 to TRBJ1-5; TRBD1 is a possible D gene (5 bases). The DNA for the CDR3 is TGTGCCAGCAGTTACCCCGCGGGGGGAGGGAGCAATCAGCCCCAGCATTTT. The encoded protein is CASSYPAGGGSNQPQHF.